Listed below are T cell receptor beta chains from one sample, sequenced in a study of PD-1 blockade in classical Hodgkin lymphoma. Clones were sequenced by immunoSEQ multiplex PCR, and TCRdb holds only the in-frame ones, with some missing. The table has fewer than 9,500 clones, around 92% seen once; the top ten hold more than 8%. Source material: CD8+ T cells from blood. Source of these receptors: a human donor with classical Hodgkin lymphoma. Both conserved end residues are part of each CDR3. The D gene is left open where the match is weak.

D gene,J gene,CDR3 length,V gene,CDR3 protein
TRBD1,TRBJ1-3,16,TRBV4-1,CASSQGIRGPGNTIYF
NA,TRBJ1-2,16,TRBV9,CASSVAGRAGSYGYTF
TRBD1,TRBJ1-1,15,TRBV7-8,CASSPPGQMNTEAFF
TRBD1,TRBJ2-3,15,TRBV4-1,CASSYRDSVTDTQYF
TRBD1,TRBJ1-1,12,TRBV30,CAWRTGYTEAFF
TRBD1,TRBJ1-6,17,TRBV7-9,CASSLARTGSYNSPLHF
NA,TRBJ1-5,14,TRBV10-2,CASSEGSINQPQHF
NA,TRBJ2-3,13,TRBV30,CAWSEGGRNTQYF
NA,TRBJ2-7,13,TRBV7-9,CASSLEWGPEQYF
TRBD1,TRBJ1-2,16,TRBV10-3,CAISETTGGANYGYTF
NA,TRBJ1-3,13,TRBV27,CASRSVAGNTIYF
NA,TRBJ1-4,13,TRBV30,CAWSGQGAEKLFF
TRBD2,TRBJ2-7,14,TRBV2,CATLAGGPIYEQYF
NA,TRBJ2-2,15,TRBV27,CASSSPWREAGELFF
NA,TRBJ2-1,13,TRBV5-6,CASQSGGYNEQFF
NA,TRBJ2-2,13,TRBV5-1,CASRRTNTGELFF
NA,TRBJ2-1,14,TRBV5-8,CASSLRSSYNEQFF
TRBD2,TRBJ2-5,14,TRBV27,CASSLGGGAETQYF
TRBD1,TRBJ2-7,14,TRBV9,CASSKGQGTYEQYF
NA,TRBJ1-1,15,TRBV4-3,CASSHLGTGNTEAFF
NA,TRBJ2-7,15,TRBV7-9,CASSKFEGRNYEQYF
TRBD1,TRBJ1-2,15,TRBV30,CAWSAPGQGDGGYTF
NA,TRBJ2-2,12,TRBV5-1,CASSLVAGELFF
NA,TRBJ1-2,13,TRBV7-9,CASSLEVVSGYTF
NA,TRBJ1-1,16,TRBV28,CASSLTRQVGLRGAFF
NA,TRBJ1-1,13,TRBV5-4,CASSLQRGTEAFF
TRBD2,TRBJ2-7,18,TRBV5-6,CASSFYESSGKGPYEQYF
TRBD2,TRBJ2-2,18,TRBV11-2,CASSLVASGGAGTGELFF
NA,TRBJ2-7,17,TRBV5-5,CASSSTLPGYISHEQYF
NA,TRBJ1-5,13,TRBV10-3,CAIVGGGNQPQHF
NA,TRBJ1-4,17,TRBV19,CASRLVPGQATNEKLFF
TRBD1,TRBJ1-3,16,TRBV5-1,CASSPLGTGPGNTIYF
NA,TRBJ1-6,13,TRBV27,CASSYTENSPLHF
NA,TRBJ2-5,14,TRBV4-1,CASSQGGARETQYF
NA,TRBJ1-1,13,TRBV5-4,CASGEVTGTEAFF
NA,TRBJ2-5,15,TRBV2,CASSEEGVAAETQYF
TRBD2,TRBJ2-7,15,TRBV6-1,CASSISGASSYEQYF